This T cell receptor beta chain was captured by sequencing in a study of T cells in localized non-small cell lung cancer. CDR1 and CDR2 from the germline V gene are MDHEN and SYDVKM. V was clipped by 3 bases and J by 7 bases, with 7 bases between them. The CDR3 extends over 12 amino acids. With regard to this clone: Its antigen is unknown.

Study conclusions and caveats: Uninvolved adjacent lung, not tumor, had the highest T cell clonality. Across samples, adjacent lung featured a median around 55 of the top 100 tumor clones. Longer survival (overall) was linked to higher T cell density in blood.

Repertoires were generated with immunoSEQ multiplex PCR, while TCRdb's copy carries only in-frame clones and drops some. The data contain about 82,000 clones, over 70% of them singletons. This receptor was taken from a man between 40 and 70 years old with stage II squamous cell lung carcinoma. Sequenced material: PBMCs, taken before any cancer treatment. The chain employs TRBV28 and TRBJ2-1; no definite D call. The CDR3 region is CASSLTRNEQFF. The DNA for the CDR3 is TGTGCCAGCAGTTTGACCCGGAATGAGCAGTTCTTC. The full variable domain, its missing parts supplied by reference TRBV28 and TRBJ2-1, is DVKVTQSSRYLVKRTGEKVFLECVQDMDHENMFWYRQDPGLGLRLIYFSYDVKMKEKGDIPEGYSVSREKKERFSLILESASTNQTSMYLCASSLTRNEQFFGPGTRLTVL.